The next 22 T cell receptor beta chains were all read from a single sample in a study of blood T cells in healthy people across ages. It was with a sample-barcoded 5' primer and a J-beta primer mix that a second PCR of roughly 7 to 12 cycles was run. A single record per CDR3 protein comes from TCRdb applying MiXCR to the 5' RACE reads. The sample has almost 800,000 distinct CDR3 sequences; 58% are singletons. Sequencing input: blood. The receptors were sampled from a man aged 25 to 45 in good health.

The chain has TRBV6-1 and TRBJ1-2, with 7 bases identical to TRBD1. The V segment lost 7 bases and the J segment 1 base; nucleotides outside the gene matches: 21. The germline gives CDR1 MNHNS, CDR2 SASEGT. The CDR3 has 19 amino acids. The CDR3, as DNA: TGTGCCAGCAAAAAAGGGGGCGCAGGGGGATACTTGGTTAACTATGGCTACACCTTC. Residues: CASKKGGAGGYLVNYGYTF.

The chain is built from TRBV28 and TRBJ1-2; tentative D call: TRBD1 (6 bases). Trimming shortened V by 10 bases and J by 7 bases, and 19 bases separated the two germline ends. The CDR3 runs to 13 residues. Germline CDR1 is MDHEN and CDR2 is SYDVKM. CDR3 DNA: TGTGCCAACAGCGATGACAGGTTTCGTGGCTACACCTTC. Its protein product is CANSDDRFRGYTF.

The chain has TRBV5-1 and TRBJ2-1; 8 positions match TRBD2. Germline-derived CDR1 and CDR2 are SGHRS and YFSETQ. The CDR3 runs to 16 residues. V lost 4 bases and J lost 6; bases outside the gene matches: 12. The CDR3 protein is CASSLPGLDIPNEQFF. DNA for the CDR3: TGCGCCAGCAGCCTACCGGGACTAGATATTCCCAATGAGCAGTTCTTC.

This clonotype has only a few counts. V usage is TRBV29-1 and J usage is TRBJ1-1; D uncertain. Deletions cut 6 bases from V and 4 bases from J, with 12 bases between. The CDR3 covers 12 residues. Germline V gene data show CDR1 as SQVTM and CDR2 as ANQGSEA. The CDR3 coding sequence is TGCAGCGTGGGCATGGCGGGCACTGAAGCTTTCTTT. This gives the protein CSVGMAGTEAFF.

The chain links TRBV3-1 to TRBJ1-5; TRBD1 is a possible D gene (6 bases). The CDR3 consists of 13 residues. Deletions cut 4 bases from V and 9 bases from J, with 13 bases between. Germline CDR1 and CDR2: LGHDT and YNNKEL (reference sequence). CDR3 sequence reads: CASSRDTGTPQHF. CDR3 nucleotide sequence: TGTGCCAGCAGCCGGGACACCGGGACGCCCCAGCATTTT.

CDR3 in amino acids: CASSLVVGPHEQFF. The CDR3 DNA is TGTGCCAGCAGCTTAGTCGTAGGTCCCCATGAGCAGTTCTTC. The chain couples TRBV7-9 to TRBJ2-1, with no clear D. The CDR3 contains 14 residues. Trimming stripped 1 base from V and 8 bases from J, with 12 bases between. Germline V gene sequence: CDR1 SEHNR, CDR2 FQNEAQ (reference sequence). The full variable domain, rest sourced from reference TRBV7-9 and TRBJ2-1, is DTGVSQNPRHKITKRGQNVTFRCDPISEHNRLYWYRQTLGQGPEFLTYFQNEAQLEKSRLLSDRFSAERPKGSFSTLEIQRTEQGDSAMYLCASSLVVGPHEQFFGPGTRLTVL.

The chain employs TRBV5-1 and TRBJ2-5, with 7 positions matching TRBD2. The CDR3 is 15 residues long. Germline V gene lookup returns CDR1 SGHRS and CDR2 YFSETQ. V shed 3 bases, J shed 3 bases, and the junction held 8 bases outside the gene matches. The CDR3 DNA reads TGCGCCAGCAGCTCCCCTTCTAGCGGAAAAGAGACCCAGTACTTC. Translated: CASSSPSSGKETQYF.

The chain has TRBV20-1 and TRBJ1-5; TRBD1 matches 7 bases. This CDR3 is built from 14 residues. Per germline, CDR1 DFQATT and CDR2 SNEGSKA (reference sequence). V shed 3 bases and J 7 bases; nucleotides not matched to a gene: 9. The CDR3 region has the DNA TGCAGTGCTAGTACGAGGACAGGTTTACAGCCCCAGCATTTT. Translating it yields CSASTRTGLQPQHF.

The V and J genes are TRBV27 and TRBJ2-1; TRBD2 matches 9 bases. Germline values: CDR1 MNHEY, CDR2 SMNVEV (reference sequence). This CDR3 is 16 amino acids long. V gave up 0 bases and J gave up 6 bases; unmatched junction bases: 6. CDR3 DNA sequence: TGTGCCAGCAGTTTATCGCTAGCGGGACGACCCAATGAGCAGTTCTTC. The encoded protein is CASSLSLAGRPNEQFF.

This clonotype was counted a few times. The chain has TRBV29-1 and TRBJ2-7; no reliable D call. In germline, CDR1 is SQVTM, CDR2 ANQGSEA. The V end lost 6 bases, the J end lost 4 bases, and 10 bases lay between the germline ends. The CDR3 has 11 residues. The CDR3 sequence: CSVSQEYEQYF. The CDR3 DNA sequence: TGCAGCGTCTCCCAGGAGTACGAGCAGTACTTC.

The genes are TRBV27 and TRBJ2-1; D ambiguous. The J call may not be correct, given that the DNA end is closer to TRBJ2-7. The CDR3 is 15 amino acids. From germline, CDR1 is MNHEY and CDR2 SMNVEV (reference sequence). Written as DNA, the CDR3 is TGTGCCAGCAGTTTAGGTGGCCCTACCTACAATGAGCAGTACTTC. It encodes CASSLGGPTYNEQYF.

This clonotype was observed a handful of times. The chain links TRBV6-5 to TRBJ1-1; no reliable D call. Germline CDR1 MNHEY, CDR2 SVGAGI. Deletions cut 5 bases from V and 10 bases from J, with 23 bases between. The CDR3 sequence is 15 residues long. CDR3: CASSPLSGGRSRAFF. The CDR3 DNA sequence: TGTGCCAGCAGTCCGCTGAGTGGAGGGAGGTCAAGAGCTTTCTTT.

This chain uses TRBV6-2 or TRBV6-3 with TRBJ2-7; D is ambiguous. Trimming shortened V by 2 bases and J by 0 bases, and 17 bases separated the two germline ends. The germline gives CDR1 MNHEY, CDR2 SVGEGT. CDR3 size: 17 residues. CDR3 nucleotides: TGTGCCAGCAGTTACGACGAGGTAGGGCTACCCTCCTACGAGCAGTACTTC. Translation: CASSYDEVGLPSYEQYF.

This clonotype has only a few counts. The V and J genes are TRBV5-6 and TRBJ2-7; D uncertain. The V end was cut by 1 base, the J end by 1 base, with 12 bases between. The CDR3 is 15 amino acids. Germline V gene sequence: CDR1 SGHDT, CDR2 YYEEEE. The CDR3 nucleotides read TGTGCCAGCAGCTTGTCCAGGACCGCATCCTACGAGCAGTACTTC. Protein sequence: CASSLSRTASYEQYF.

The chain couples TRBV7-3 to TRBJ1-1; D is uncertain. Between the trimmed V and J ends, which lost 4 bases and 0 bases, there was a span of 12 bases. Germline-derived CDR1 and CDR2 are SGHTA and FQGTGA. The CDR3 runs 15 residues. The DNA for the CDR3 is TGTGCCAGCAGCTCAGGTCCTATCATGAACACTGAAGCTTTCTTT. It yields the protein CASSSGPIMNTEAFF.

The genes are TRBV5-1 and TRBJ2-3; D uncertain. Germline V lookup: CDR1 SGHRS, CDR2 YFSETQ. The germline V and J ends were trimmed by 7 bases and 7 bases, with 10 bases remaining between them. The length of the CDR3 is 11 residues. DNA for the CDR3: TGCGCCAGCGCGGTAGGGAATACGCAGTATTTT. Encoded protein: CASAVGNTQYF.

This clonotype showed up many times. J is TRBJ1-6 and V is TRBV7-2; 9 nucleotides align to TRBD1. V gave up 1 base and J gave up 9 bases; unmatched junction bases: 10. Germline assignment: CDR1 SGHTA and CDR2 FQGNSA. The CDR3 sequence is 17 residues long. CDR3 residues: CASSLGLVGQGGSPLHF. DNA for the CDR3: TGTGCCAGCAGCTTAGGTTTGGTGGGACAGGGAGGTTCACCCCTCCACTTT.

The V and J genes are TRBV7-2 and TRBJ2-3, with 7 bases fitting TRBD1. Germline V gene data show CDR1 as SGHTA and CDR2 as FQGNSA. The CDR3 has 16 amino acids. V was clipped by 6 bases and J by 0 bases; unmatched bases: 9. In nucleotides, the CDR3 is TGTGCCAGCAGACGCGACCGGGACAGTAGCACAGATACGCAGTATTTT. Amino acids: CASRRDRDSSTDTQYF. The full variable domain, in which reference TRBV7-2 and TRBJ2-3 provide the parts outside the CDR3, is GAGVSQSPSNKVTEKGKDVELRCDPISGHTALYWYRQSLGQGLEFLIYFQGNSAPDKSGLPSDRFSAERTGGSVSTLTIQRTQQEDSAVYLCASRRDRDSSTDTQYFGPGTRLTVL.

V usage is TRBV20-1 and J usage is TRBJ1-1; tentative D call: TRBD1 (6 bases). CDR3 size: 11 residues. The V gene's germline CDR1 is DFQATT and CDR2 SNEGSKA (reference sequence). V lost 6 bases and J lost 7, with 12 bases in between. CDR3 sequence reads: CSATGTYEAFF. CDR3 DNA sequence: TGCAGTGCCACAGGGACGTATGAAGCTTTCTTT.

The chain couples TRBV10-3 to TRBJ2-3; perhaps D is TRBD1 or TRBD2 (5 bases each). The CDR3 totals 17 residues. Germline V gene data show CDR1 as ENHRY and CDR2 as SYGVKD. Trimming stripped 6 bases from V and 0 bases from J, with 19 bases between. CDR3 bases: TGTGCCATCAGGACCTTTGACGGGGCGAAGAGCACAGATACGCAGTATTTT. Protein product: CAIRTFDGAKSTDTQYF.

The chain couples TRBV4-2 to TRBJ2-7; perhaps TRBD2 as D (5 bases). The V gene's germline CDR1 is LGHNA and CDR2 YNFKEQ. The V and J ends lost 0 bases and 7 bases respectively, with 7 bases between them. The CDR3 is 12 amino acids. The CDR3 DNA follows: TGTGCCAGCAGCCAAGAGACGGGAGAGCAGTACTTC. Its protein product is CASSQETGEQYF.

The chain uses TRBV12-5 and TRBJ1-1, with D uncertain. Trimming took off 3 bases at V and 8 bases at J, with 13 bases between the two ends. This CDR3 spans 13 amino acids. Germline values: CDR1 LGHNT, CDR2 FRNRAP. The CDR3 DNA sequence: TGTGCTAGTGGTTTCGTCGGTGGGAACGAAGCTTTCTTT. Amino acids: CASGFVGGNEAFF. Full variable domain (missing parts from reference TRBV12-5 and TRBJ1-1): DARVTQTPRHKVTEMGQEVTMRCQPILGHNTVFWYRQTMMQGLELLAYFRNRAPLDDSGMPKDRFSAEMPDATLATLKIQPSEPRDSAVYFCASGFVGGNEAFFGQGTRLTVV.